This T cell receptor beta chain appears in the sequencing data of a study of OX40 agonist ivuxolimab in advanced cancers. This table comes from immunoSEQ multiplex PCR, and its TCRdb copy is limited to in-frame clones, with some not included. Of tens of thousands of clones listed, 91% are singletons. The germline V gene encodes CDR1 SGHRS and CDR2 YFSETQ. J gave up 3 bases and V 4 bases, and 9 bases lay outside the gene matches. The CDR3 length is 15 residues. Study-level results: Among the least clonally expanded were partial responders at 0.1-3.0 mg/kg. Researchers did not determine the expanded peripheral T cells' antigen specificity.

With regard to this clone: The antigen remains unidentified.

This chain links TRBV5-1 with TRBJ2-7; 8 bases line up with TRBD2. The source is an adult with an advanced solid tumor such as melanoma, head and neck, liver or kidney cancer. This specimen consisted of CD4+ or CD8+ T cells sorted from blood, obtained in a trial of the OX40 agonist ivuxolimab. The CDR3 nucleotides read TGCGCCAGCAGCCTTGGCTCCACTAGCGGCTACGAGCAGTACTTC. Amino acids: CASSLGSTSGYEQYF.